This T cell receptor (beta chain) was profiled in a study of PD-1 blockade in mismatch repair-deficient tumors. This clone was detected ten times or more. Its specificity is unknown. The TCR-sequenced patients were three responders to pembrolizumab. Findings of the study overall: After pembrolizumab, tumor-resident clones rose rapidly, then generally contracted before radiologic responses.

Sequencing used immunoSEQ multiplex PCR; TCRdb keeps in-frame clones, though not all of them. Of roughly 110,000 clones in the sample, over 65% were seen once. The ends were cut back, 3 bases at V and 2 bases at J, with 14 bases in the middle. Germline V gives CDR1 LNHNV, CDR2 YYDKDF (reference sequence). The CDR3 loop spans 15 amino acids. The receptor's source is an adult with mismatch repair-deficient cancer. This specimen consisted of peripheral blood, obtained roughly 13 months after starting pembrolizumab. The genes are TRBV15 and TRBJ2-7; possible D gene TRBD2, 6 bases. CDR3 region: CATSSGSAGPYEQYF. The CDR3 DNA reads as TGTGCCACCAGCAGTGGCTCCGCGGGACCCTACGAGCAGTACTTC. Full variable domain (remainder filled in from reference TRBV15 and TRBJ2-7): DAMVIQNPRYQVTQFGKPVTLSCSQTLNHNVMYWYQQKSSQAPKLLFHYYDKDFNNEADTPDNFQSRRPNTSFCFLDIRSPGLGDTAMYLCATSSGSAGPYEQYFGPGTRLTVT.